What follows are 17 T cell receptor beta chains derived from one specimen sequenced in a study of control samples from healthy donors and cancer patients. TCRdb's table, derived via immunoSEQ multiplex PCR, lists solely in-frame clones and lacks some. The data contain some 100,000 clones, approximately 90% of them seen just once; the ten biggest clones take up 7.8%. The sequenced material came from blood. These receptor sequences come from a man between 25 and 39 years old in good health.

This chain joins TRBV6-1 and TRBJ2-1, with 7 bases lining up with TRBD2. The germline CDR1 and CDR2 sequences are MNHNS and SASEGT. V was clipped by 0 bases and J by 8 bases; unmatched bases: 10. The CDR3 has 16 residues. The CDR3 DNA reads as TGTGCCAGCAGTGAAGCGCGGCCACTAGCGCTCTATGAGCAGTTCTTC. This encodes CASSEARPLALYEQFF.

The rearrangement joins TRBV5-1 to TRBJ2-2; D remains unclear. Germline V gene sequence: CDR1 SGHRS, CDR2 YFSETQ. The CDR3 contains 15 residues. Trimming removed 1 base from V and 3 bases from J, with 10 bases in between. The DNA for the CDR3 is TGCGCCAGCAGCTTGAGAGACATCCACACCGGGGAGCTGTTTTTT. Translated: CASSLRDIHTGELFF.

This chain links TRBV2 with TRBJ2-2; 7 nucleotides agree with TRBD2. The CDR3 length is 16 residues. In germline, CDR1 is SNHLY, CDR2 FYNNEI. The trim removed 5 bases at V and 3 bases at J, leaving 9 bases unmatched. In DNA form, the CDR3 reads TGTGCCAGCAGTCCTAGCGGAGACCGGTACACCGGGGAGCTGTTTTTT. Amino acid sequence: CASSPSGDRYTGELFF.

The chain has TRBV6-4 and TRBJ1-2, with a tentative D call TRBD1 (5 bases). The germline V gene encodes CDR1 MRHNA and CDR2 SNTAGT. V shed 2 bases and J shed 8 bases, with 15 bases lying between them. The CDR3 spans 14 residues. The CDR3 DNA is TGTGCCAGCAGTGACATCGGGGGATCCGGCGGCTACACCTTC. Its translation is CASSDIGGSGGYTF.

This clone was seen a single time. The V gene is TRBV27, the J gene TRBJ2-3; D gene ambiguous. V was cut by 3 bases and J by 0 bases, with 7 bases left in between. The CDR3 sequence is 14 residues long. Per germline, CDR1 MNHEY and CDR2 SMNVEV (reference sequence). CDR3 sequence: CASSLRRSTDTQYF. CDR3 bases: TGTGCCAGCAGTTTGAGGCGGAGCACAGATACGCAGTATTTT.

The chain couples TRBV7-8 to TRBJ2-3, with D possibly being TRBD2 (6 bases). CDR1 and CDR2 from the germline V gene are SGHVS and FQNEAQ. V was cut by 5 bases and J by 7 bases, with 22 bases left in between. The CDR3 has 16 residues. CDR3 in amino acids: CASSPTPGLRQNTQYF. Written as DNA, the CDR3 is TGTGCCAGCAGCCCTACCCCGGGACTCCGGCAAAATACGCAGTATTTT.

The gene calls are TRBV29-1 and TRBJ1-5; no firm D call. The CDR3 length is 15 residues. Trimming took off 4 bases at V and 6 bases at J, with 19 bases between the two ends. Germline CDR1 SQVTM, CDR2 ANQGSEA. The CDR3 loop is CSVAPKWGIGQPQHF. CDR3 DNA sequence: TGCAGCGTTGCGCCGAAGTGGGGAATAGGTCAGCCCCAGCATTTT.

This chain connects TRBV6-5 to TRBJ2-7, with D possibly being TRBD2 (5 bases). The V gene lost 5 bases and the J gene lost 10 bases, with 15 bases spanning the gap. Looked up from germline, CDR1 is MNHEY and CDR2 is SVGAGI. The CDR3 extends over 12 amino acids. CDR3 nucleotides: TGTGCCAGCAGTCGTCCGGCGGGCCCCCAGTACTTC. Amino acids: CASSRPAGPQYF.

The chain joins TRBV5-1 to TRBJ2-3; a possible D gene is TRBD1 (5 bases). The CDR3 covers 13 residues. With 4 bases removed from V and 4 bases from J, the gap between germline ends came to 10 bases. Germline V gene lookup returns CDR1 SGHRS and CDR2 YFSETQ. CDR3 loop: CASSHQGPDTQYF. The CDR3 coding sequence is TGCGCCAGCAGCCACCAGGGTCCAGATACGCAGTATTTT.

The J gene is TRBJ1-5, the V gene TRBV5-4, with no clear D. CDR3 length: 13 amino acids. The germline CDR1 and CDR2 sequences are SGHNT and YYREEE (reference sequence). Trimming took 5 bases from V and 4 from J, leaving 10 bases between them. The CDR3 region is CASSFGSNQPQHF. The CDR3 DNA reads TGTGCCAGCAGTTTCGGCTCTAATCAGCCCCAGCATTTT.

This rearrangement joins TRBV6-6 to TRBJ2-3; 9 positions agree with TRBD1. Trimming took 6 bases from V and 11 from J; bases not matched to a gene: 6. CDR1 and CDR2 from the germline V gene are MNHNY and SVGAGI (reference sequence). The CDR3 sequence is 12 residues long. The CDR3 sequence: CASSDRGFKQYF. CDR3 DNA: TGTGCCAGCAGCGACAGGGGGTTCAAGCAGTATTTT.

This sequence joins TRBV27 and TRBJ1-1; D remains unclear. The germline CDR1 and CDR2 sequences are MNHEY and SMNVEV (reference sequence). V lost 0 bases to trimming and J lost 1 base, with 12 bases between them. CDR3 length equals 16 residues. The CDR3 DNA is TGTGCCAGCAGTTTATCCCCCGTGTGGGGGAACACTGAAGCTTTCTTT. Its translation is CASSLSPVWGNTEAFF.

CDR3: CASSFRTRTGELFF. Here the CDR3 DNA reads TGTGCCAGCAGCTTCCGGACTCGCACCGGGGAGCTGTTTTTT. The chain uses TRBV7-9 and TRBJ2-2; D is perhaps TRBD2 (5 bases). CDR1 and CDR2 (germline): SEHNR, FQNEAQ (reference sequence). This CDR3 is built from 14 residues. V was trimmed by 3 bases and J by 4 bases, leaving 9 bases between them.

The gene calls are TRBV4-1 and TRBJ1-6, with 7 bases matching TRBD1. The CDR3 has 14 residues. Trimming removed 4 bases from V and 11 bases from J; junction bases left unmatched: 8. CDR1 MGHRA and CDR2 YSYEKL come from the germline V gene. DNA for the CDR3: TGCGCCAGCAGCCCCACAGGGGCCCTCCCACCCCTCCACTTT. It yields the protein CASSPTGALPPLHF.

The rearrangement links TRBV29-1 to TRBJ2-7; D remains ambiguous. CDR3 length equals 10 residues. Germline CDR1 reads SQVTM; CDR2 reads ANQGSEA. V lost 6 bases and J lost 3, with 6 bases in between. The CDR3 reads CSVGVYEQYF. The CDR3 DNA sequence: TGCAGCGTGGGCGTCTACGAGCAGTACTTC.

The V call is TRBV11-2, the J call TRBJ2-7; D gene unclear. The CDR3 is made up of 14 amino acids. The ends were cut back, 1 base at V and 0 bases at J, with 7 bases in the middle. Germline CDR1 reads SGHAT; CDR2 reads FQNNGV. CDR3 sequence (DNA): TGTGCCAGCAGCTTAGGCCTACCCTCCTACGAGCAGTACTTC. Translation: CASSLGLPSYEQYF.

The chain links TRBV12-3 or TRBV12-4 to TRBJ1-2, with no clear D. Trimming removed 7 bases at V and 7 bases at J, with 13 bases between. The CDR3 consists of 12 residues. The CDR3 sequence: CASTLVRSGYTF. Here the CDR3 DNA reads TGTGCCAGCACCCTCGTGAGGAGTGGCTACACCTTC.